Listed here are 14 T cell receptor beta chains from one sample, sequenced in a study of T-cell reconstitution after alpha-beta-depleted transplantation in children. Unique molecular identifiers were used in preparing the TCRbeta library. TCRdb itself ran the PCR reads through MiXCR, one entry per CDR3 protein. The table includes hundreds of thousands of distinct CDR3 sequences, approximately 16% detected once. This sample comprised PBMCs from the stem cell graft donor, obtained from the stem cell graft. These TCRs come from a human donor who donated a stem cell graft to a child with acute lymphoblastic leukemia.

The chain joins TRBV3-1 to TRBJ2-1, with TRBD1 matching 11 bases. This CDR3 comprises 18 residues. Germline trimming cut 3 bases from V and 0 bases from J; bases unmatched to any gene: 7. Germline CDR1 is LGHDT and CDR2 is YNNKEL (reference sequence). The CDR3 region is CASSHLGTGGSSYNEQFF. The CDR3 nucleotides read TGTGCCAGCAGCCACCTCGGGACAGGGGGAAGCTCCTACAATGAGCAGTTCTTC.

A few counts support this clonotype. V usage is TRBV6-1 and J usage is TRBJ2-7; 9 positions agree with TRBD1. The CDR3 is 15 amino acids. Germline trimming cut 11 bases from V and 4 bases from J; bases unmatched to any gene: 15. Germline-derived CDR1 and CDR2 are MNHNS and SASEGT. DNA of the CDR3: TGTGCCTCGGGACCGGGGACAGGGAGCTATTACGAGCAGTACTTC. It specifies CASGPGTGSYYEQYF.

This clonotype appeared a few times. The rearrangement joins TRBV12-3 or TRBV12-4 to TRBJ2-2; TRBD2 agrees at 7 bases. The CDR3 runs to 14 residues. Trimming removed 8 bases from V and 1 base from J; junction bases left unmatched: 4. The CDR3 loop is CASGTGGNTGELFF. The CDR3 DNA follows: TGTGCCAGCGGTACGGGAGGGAACACCGGGGAGCTGTTTTTT.

V and J are TRBV6-1 and TRBJ2-7; possible D gene TRBD1, 6 bases. Germline values: CDR1 MNHNS, CDR2 SASEGT. The V and J ends lost 2 bases and 6 bases respectively, with 14 bases between them. The CDR3 runs to 14 residues. CDR3 nucleotide sequence: TGTGCCAGCAGTGAAAGGGGCAGGGGACGCGAGCAGTACTTC. This translates into CASSERGRGREQYF.

V and J are TRBV12-5 and TRBJ2-7; tentatively, D is TRBD1 or TRBD2 (6 bases each). The CDR3 spans 13 residues. The germline V gene has CDR1 LGHNT and CDR2 FRNRAP. The V end lost 9 bases, the J end lost 3 bases, and 15 bases lay between the germline ends. The CDR3 reads CARFTGRCYEQYF. CDR3 in DNA: TGTGCTAGATTCACAGGGAGGTGCTACGAGCAGTACTTC. Filled out from reference TRBV12-5 and TRBJ2-7, the complete variable domain reads DARVTQTPRHKVTEMGQEVTMRCQPILGHNTVFWYRQTMMQGLELLAYFRNRAPLDDSGMPKDRFSAEMPDATLATLKIQPSEPRDSAVYFCARFTGRCYEQYFGPGTRLTVT.

The rearrangement joins TRBV27 to TRBJ1-1, with unresolved D. The CDR3 runs 13 residues. The germline V and J ends were trimmed by 2 bases and 5 bases, with 9 bases remaining between them. Per germline, CDR1 MNHEY and CDR2 SMNVEV (reference sequence). The CDR3 DNA reads TGTGCCAGCAGTTTACGGGTTGGTACTGAAGCTTTCTTT. It translates to CASSLRVGTEAFF.

This clonotype was counted a few times. This rearrangement joins TRBV13 to TRBJ2-1, with 11 nucleotides matching TRBD2. Germline V gene sequence: CDR1 PRHDT, CDR2 FYEKMQ (reference sequence). CDR3 length: 20 amino acids. V trimming: 0 bases; J trimming: 5 bases; junction bases outside the gene matches: 15. CDR3 DNA: TGTGCCAGCAGCTTAGGCCTTCCGACTAGCGGGGCGTACGTGAACAATGAGCAGTTCTTC. Residues: CASSLGLPTSGAYVNNEQFF.

This clonotype was observed a handful of times. The genes are TRBV29-1 and TRBJ1-2, with D unclear. Germline CDR1 SQVTM, CDR2 ANQGSEA. The CDR3 runs 12 residues. The V and J ends lost 5 bases and 1 base respectively, with 8 bases between them. The CDR3, as DNA: TGCAGCGTTCTGGTGTTTAACTATGGCTACACCTTC. Protein product: CSVLVFNYGYTF. The complete variable domain, with remaining parts taken from reference TRBV29-1 and TRBJ1-2, reads SAVISQKPSRDICQRGTSLTIQCQVDSQVTMMFWYRQQPGQSLTLIATANQGSEATYESGFVIDKFPISRPNLTFSTLTVSNMSPEDSSIYLCSVLVFNYGYTFGSGTRLTVV.

This clonotype was found a few times. The V call is TRBV18, the J call TRBJ1-1, with D tentatively TRBD1 (5 bases). This CDR3 region has 14 residues. With 2 bases removed from V and 1 base from J, the gap between germline ends came to 8 bases. CDR1 is KGHSH, CDR2 LQKENI, per germline. CDR3 in DNA: TGTGCCAGCTCACCATTCGACAGGAACACTGAAGCTTTCTTT. Amino acids: CASSPFDRNTEAFF.

This clonotype came up a few times. One end of the junction is discordant with germline, which a read error may explain. V is TRBV9 and J is TRBJ2-7; 9 bases agree with TRBD2. Germline V gene sequence: CDR1 SGDLS, CDR2 YYNGEE. The CDR3 totals 13 residues. This chain's CDR3 is CASSGSNSYEQYF. CDR3 DNA: TGTGCCAGTAGCGGGAGCAATTCCTACGAGCAGTACTTC. The full variable domain, its missing parts supplied by reference TRBV9 and TRBJ2-7, is DSGVTQTPKHLITATGQRVTLRCSPRSGDLSVYWYQQSLDQGLQFLIQYYNGEERAKGNILERFSAQQFPDLHSELNLSSLELGDSALYFCASSGSNSYEQYFGPGTRLTVT.

This clonotype was seen many times. The CDR3 bases are TGTGCCAGCAGTGAATACTACGAGCAGTACTTC. Amino acids: CASSEYYEQYF. This chain joins TRBV25-1 and TRBJ2-7; no clear D gene. This CDR3 is 11 amino acids long. The germline gives CDR1 MGHDK, CDR2 SYGVNS. Trimming cost V 0 bases and J 3 bases, with 0 bases left between them.

This clonotype was counted many times. The genes are TRBV4-2 and TRBJ2-1; 8 bases are a match to TRBD2. V dropped 4 bases and J dropped 5; count of bases not matched to a gene: 10. This CDR3 has 16 amino acids. Germline V gene data show CDR1 as LGHNA and CDR2 as YNFKEQ. Here the CDR3 reads CASSRGIAGYNNEQFF. In DNA, the CDR3 is TGTGCCAGCAGCCGTGGAATAGCGGGGTACAACAATGAGCAGTTCTTC.

The rearrangement links TRBV5-1 to TRBJ2-1; 7 bases agree with TRBD2. The germline V gene has CDR1 SGHRS and CDR2 YFSETQ. V lost 3 bases to trimming and J lost 5 bases; unmatched junction nucleotides: 8. The length of the CDR3 is 15 residues. Here the CDR3 reads CASSSPGLNNNEQFF. The CDR3 region has the DNA TGCGCCAGCAGCTCCCCGGGACTAAATAACAATGAGCAGTTCTTC.

This clonotype has just a few counts. The V call is TRBV29-1, the J call TRBJ1-5; D not certain. Germline values: CDR1 SQVTM, CDR2 ANQGSEA. The CDR3 is 15 amino acids. CDR3 sequence: CGWGRETYSNQPQHF. In DNA form, the CDR3 reads TGCGGTTGGGGTCGGGAAACTTACAGCAATCAGCCCCAGCATTTT.